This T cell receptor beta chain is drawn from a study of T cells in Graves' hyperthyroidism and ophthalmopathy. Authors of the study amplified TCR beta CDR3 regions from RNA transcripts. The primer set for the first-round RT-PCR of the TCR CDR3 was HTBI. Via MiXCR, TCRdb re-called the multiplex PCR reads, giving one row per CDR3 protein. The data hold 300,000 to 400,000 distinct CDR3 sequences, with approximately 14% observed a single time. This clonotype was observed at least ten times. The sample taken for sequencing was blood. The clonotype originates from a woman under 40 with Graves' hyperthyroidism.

The CDR3 here is CASSWGYGGSGANVLTF. The CDR3 DNA reads as TGTGCCAGCAGTTGGGGCTACGGGGGTTCTGGGGCCAACGTCCTGACTTTC. This chain uses TRBV28 with TRBJ2-6; maybe TRBD2 (6 bases). The CDR3 totals 17 residues. Germline V gene lookup returns CDR1 MDHEN and CDR2 SYDVKM. With 4 bases removed from V and 1 base from J, the gap between germline ends came to 14 bases.